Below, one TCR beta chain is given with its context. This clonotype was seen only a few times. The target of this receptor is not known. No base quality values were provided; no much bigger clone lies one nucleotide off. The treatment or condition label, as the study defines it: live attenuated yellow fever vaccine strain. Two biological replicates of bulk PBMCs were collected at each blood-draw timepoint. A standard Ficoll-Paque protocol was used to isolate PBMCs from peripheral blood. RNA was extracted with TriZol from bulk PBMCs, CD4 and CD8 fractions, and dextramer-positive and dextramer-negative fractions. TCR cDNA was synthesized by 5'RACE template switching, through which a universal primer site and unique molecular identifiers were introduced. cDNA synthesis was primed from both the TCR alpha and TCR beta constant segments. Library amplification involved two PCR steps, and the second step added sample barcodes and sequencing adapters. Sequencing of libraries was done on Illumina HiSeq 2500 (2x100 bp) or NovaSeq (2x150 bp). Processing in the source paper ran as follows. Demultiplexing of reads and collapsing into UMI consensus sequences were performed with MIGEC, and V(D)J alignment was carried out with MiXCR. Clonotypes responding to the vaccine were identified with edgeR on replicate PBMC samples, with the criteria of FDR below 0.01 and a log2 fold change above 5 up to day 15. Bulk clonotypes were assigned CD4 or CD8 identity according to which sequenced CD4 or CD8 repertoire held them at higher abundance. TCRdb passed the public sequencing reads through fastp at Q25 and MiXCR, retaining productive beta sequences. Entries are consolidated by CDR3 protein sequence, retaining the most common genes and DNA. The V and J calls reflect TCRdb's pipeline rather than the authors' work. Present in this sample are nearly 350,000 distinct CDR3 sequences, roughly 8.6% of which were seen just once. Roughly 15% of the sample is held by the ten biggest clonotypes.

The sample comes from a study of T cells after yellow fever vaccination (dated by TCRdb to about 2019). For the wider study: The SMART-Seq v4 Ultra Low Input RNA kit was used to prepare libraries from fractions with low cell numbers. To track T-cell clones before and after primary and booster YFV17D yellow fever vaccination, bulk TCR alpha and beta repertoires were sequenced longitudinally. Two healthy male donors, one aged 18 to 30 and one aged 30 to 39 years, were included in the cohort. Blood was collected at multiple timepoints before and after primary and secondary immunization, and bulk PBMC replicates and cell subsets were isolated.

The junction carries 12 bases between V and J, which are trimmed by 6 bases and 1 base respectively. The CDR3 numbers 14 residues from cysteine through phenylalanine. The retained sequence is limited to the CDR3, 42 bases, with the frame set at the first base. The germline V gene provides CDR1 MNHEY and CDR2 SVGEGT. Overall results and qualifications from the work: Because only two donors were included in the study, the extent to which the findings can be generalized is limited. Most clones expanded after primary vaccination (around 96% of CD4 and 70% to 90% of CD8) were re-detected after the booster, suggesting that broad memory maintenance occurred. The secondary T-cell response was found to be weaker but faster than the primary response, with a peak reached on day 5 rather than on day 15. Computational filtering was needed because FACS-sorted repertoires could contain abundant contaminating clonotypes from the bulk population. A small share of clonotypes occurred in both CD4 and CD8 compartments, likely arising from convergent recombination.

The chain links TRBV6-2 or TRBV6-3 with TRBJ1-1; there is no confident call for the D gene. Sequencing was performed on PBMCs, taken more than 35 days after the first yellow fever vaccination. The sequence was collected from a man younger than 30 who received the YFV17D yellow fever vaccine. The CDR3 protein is CASRTPQENTEAFF. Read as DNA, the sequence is TGTGCCAGCAGAACACCTCAAGAGAACACTGAAGCTTTCTTT.